The subject of this entry is one T cell receptor beta chain. Its target is not known. This sample was included in a study of vaccination and CD4 T cells after COVID-19. Oncomine TCR Beta short-read sequencing was applied to DNA from cultured CD4+ T cells. MiXCR was run by TCRdb on the PCR reads, yielding one entry per CDR3 protein. Here the sample spans 10,000 or so distinct CDR3 sequences, 70% to 85% being singletons. Germline assignment: CDR1 LNHNV and CDR2 YYDKDF (reference sequence). The V gene lost 7 bases and the J gene lost 8 bases, with 12 bases spanning the gap. This CDR3 comprises 13 residues. Documented treatment: roughly ten-day PBMC culture with coronavirus spike peptide pools or control peptides (ViraFEST assay).

The chain links TRBV15 to TRBJ1-6; D is undetermined. This receptor was obtained from a human donor who had recovered from COVID-19. The source material was CD4+ T cells from blood, cultured in vitro. The CDR3 is CATTLHEDSPLHF. The CDR3 nucleotides are TGTGCCACCACCCTCCATGAGGATTCACCCCTCCACTTT.